These 14 T cell receptor beta chains came from one sample sequenced in a study of breast tumors, draining lymph nodes, adjacent tissues. TCRdb re-called the multiplex PCR reads through MiXCR, storing one row per CDR3 protein. Counted here are about 200,000 distinct CDR3 sequences, 30% to 40% occurring once; the ten biggest clones make up about 4.5%. Samples came from axillary lymph nodes draining the breast cancer. Material: axillary lymph node tissue. All receptors derive from a female donor with breast cancer. Some clones in this sample may be carry-over from other donors' samples.

The CDR3 reads CASSPRTNDYEQYF. The CDR3 bases are TGTGCCAGCAGCCCCAGAACGAACGACTACGAGCAGTACTTC. The chain couples TRBV3-1 to TRBJ2-7; D not resolved. The V gene's germline CDR1 is LGHDT and CDR2 YNNKEL (reference sequence). This CDR3 spans 14 amino acids. Deletions cut 4 bases from V and 3 bases from J, with 13 bases between.

This clonotype showed up many times. V is TRBV7-3 and J is TRBJ2-1, with 14 nucleotides matching TRBD2. The CDR3 contains 15 residues. The germline V gene encodes CDR1 SGHTA and CDR2 FQGTGA. V shed 2 bases, J shed 9 bases, and the junction held 3 bases outside the gene matches. The DNA for the CDR3 is TGTGCCAGCAGCTTAGGGGGACTAGCGGGAGCTGAGCAGTTCTTC. Amino acid sequence: CASSLGGLAGAEQFF.

This clonotype has a count of ten or more. This chain uses TRBV10-3 with TRBJ2-3, with TRBD2 matching over 7 bases. Per germline, CDR1 ENHRY and CDR2 SYGVKD. The trim removed 7 bases at V and 0 bases at J, leaving 7 bases unmatched. CDR3 length: 15 residues. CDR3 coding DNA: TGTGCCATCAAGGGGACTACTCCTAGCACAGATACGCAGTATTTT. Translating it yields CAIKGTTPSTDTQYF.

Concerning this clonotype itself: The DNA is omitted, as the CDR3 cannot be located on it reliably, and the CDR3 follows TCRdb's listing. The chain recombines TRBV2 with TRBJ2-7; the table gives TRBD1 as D, unverified against the DNA. In germline, CDR1 is SNHLY, CDR2 FYNNEI. The CDR3 is 16 amino acids in total, end residues counted. The CDR3 sequence: CATCSARRTGSYEQYF.

The table lists this clonotype with many counts. The chain carries TRBV7-9 and TRBJ1-2, with 9 bases aligning to TRBD1. The CDR3 covers 18 residues. CDR1 and CDR2 from the germline V gene are SEHNR and FQNEAQ (reference sequence). The ends lost 5 bases at V and 5 bases at J; junction bases unmatched: 18. The CDR3 sequence: CASSPRGGTGTSPYGYTF. Here the CDR3 DNA reads TGTGCCAGCAGCCCACGGGGGGGGACAGGGACTTCCCCTTATGGCTACACCTTC.

This clonotype was counted many times. This rearrangement joins TRBV2 to TRBJ1-1; D not resolved. The CDR3 runs 13 residues. The V end was cut by 3 bases, the J end by 1 base, with 6 bases between. Germline CDR1 SNHLY, CDR2 FYNNEI. CDR3 amino acids: CASSERGNTEAFF. CDR3 bases: TGTGCCAGCAGTGAGAGAGGGAACACTGAAGCTTTCTTT.

This clonotype was counted ten times or more. The chain recombines TRBV20-1 with TRBJ2-7, with TRBD2 identical over 9 bases. The V gene end was trimmed by 0 bases and the J gene end by 3 bases; junction bases not matched to a gene: 6. CDR1 and CDR2 from the germline V gene are DFQATT and SNEGSKA (reference sequence). The length of the CDR3 is 15 residues. CDR3 region: CSAREPLAGLYEQYF. For the CDR3, the DNA is TGCAGTGCTAGAGAACCCCTAGCGGGGCTCTACGAGCAGTACTTC.

In regard to this clonotype: Just one base apart from a much larger clone, this may be a read error. The chain combines TRBV6-4 with TRBJ1-4, with D perhaps matching TRBD1 (5 bases). Between the trimmed V and J ends, which lost 5 bases and 8 bases, there was a span of 12 bases. CDR1 is MRHNA and CDR2 is SNTAGT in the germline V gene. The CDR3 is 13 amino acids. DNA of the CDR3: TGTGCCAGCAGTCGGGACCCCCGGGAAAAACTGTTTTTT. This gives the protein CASSRDPREKLFF.

This clonotype was observed many times. The chain carries TRBV20-1 and TRBJ2-2; the match to TRBD1 covers 7 bases. The germline V gene encodes CDR1 DFQATT and CDR2 SNEGSKA (reference sequence). Trimming removed 3 bases from V and 2 bases from J; junction bases left unmatched: 6. The CDR3 contains 15 residues. The CDR3 DNA is TGCAGTGCTAGTATCTGGGACAGTAACACCGGGGAGCTGTTTTTT. It translates to CSASIWDSNTGELFF.

This clonotype appeared a few times. The chain combines TRBV6-6 with TRBJ2-2; D is uncertain. The CDR3 spans 14 residues. Germline lookup yields CDR1 MNHNY and CDR2 SVGAGI (reference sequence). V lost 6 bases, J lost 6 bases, and 14 bases lay in between. CDR3: CASSRQTSPGELFF. CDR3 DNA sequence: TGTGCCAGCAGCCGTCAGACCTCCCCCGGGGAGCTGTTTTTT.

This clonotype occurred many times. Written as DNA, the CDR3 is TGTGCCAGCAGCTTCGGGGGGAGTGAAAAACTGTTTTTT. Protein sequence: CASSFGGSEKLFF. The chain employs TRBV7-9 and TRBJ1-4; D may be TRBD1 (5 bases). Deletions cut 3 bases from V and 7 bases from J, with 9 bases between. This CDR3 is 13 amino acids long. From germline, CDR1 is SEHNR and CDR2 FQNEAQ (reference sequence).

Remarks on this clonotype: This could be a read error, since a much larger clone is one nucleotide away. V usage is TRBV6-5 and J usage is TRBJ1-2; 11 bases map to TRBD1. Germline CDR1 reads MNHEY; CDR2 reads SVGAGI. This CDR3 has 13 amino acids. CDR3 coding DNA: TGTGCCGGCAGTCACTCGAGGACAGGGGGCAACACCTTC. The encoded protein is CAGSHSRTGGNTF.

The table lists this clonotype with a few counts. This may be a read error, as it is one base from a much larger clone. The V call is TRBV20-1, the J call TRBJ2-5, with 8 bases identical to TRBD1. The CDR3 is 16 amino acids. The junction had 15 bases not matched to a gene; V was cut back by 4 bases and J by 5 bases. Germline V gene data show CDR1 as DFQATT and CDR2 as SNEGSKA (reference sequence). CDR3 DNA: TGCAGTGCTAATAAACCGTGGGACAGGACAGGCGAGACCCAGTACTTC. It codes for CSANKPWDRTGETQYF.

About this clonotype: This may be a read error, as it is one base from a much larger clone. The rearrangement joins TRBV6-1 to TRBJ1-3, with unresolved D. The CDR3 spans 13 residues. Germline values: CDR1 MNHNS, CDR2 SASEGT. The CDR3 DNA sequence: TGTGCCAGCAGTGTACGCTCTGGAAACACCATACATTTT. It encodes CASSVRSGNTIHF.